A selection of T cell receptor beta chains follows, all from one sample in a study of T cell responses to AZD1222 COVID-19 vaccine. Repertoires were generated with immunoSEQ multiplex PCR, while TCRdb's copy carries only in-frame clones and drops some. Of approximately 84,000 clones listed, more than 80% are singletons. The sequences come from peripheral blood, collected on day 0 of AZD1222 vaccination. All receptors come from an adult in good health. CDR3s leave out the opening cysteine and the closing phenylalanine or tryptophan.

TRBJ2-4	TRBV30	AWSPGQGLAKNIQY
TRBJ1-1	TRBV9	ASSVGIGAEAF
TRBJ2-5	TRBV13	ASSQIIAGVGKETQY
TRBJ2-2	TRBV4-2	ASSLGLAPNTGELF
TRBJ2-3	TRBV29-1	SGYKGDTDTQY
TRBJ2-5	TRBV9	ASSVGVSGSETQY
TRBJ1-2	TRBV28	ASTPQTGRFYGYT
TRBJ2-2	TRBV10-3	AISESFSVEQTGPRAGELF
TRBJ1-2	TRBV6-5	ASSYTRVEANYGYT
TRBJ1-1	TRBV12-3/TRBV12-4	ASSFQGSEAF
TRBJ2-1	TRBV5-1	ASSGAVDGEQF
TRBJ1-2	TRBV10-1	ASFGGGCYGYT
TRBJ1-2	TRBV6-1	ASSESGGQGGDAPYGYT
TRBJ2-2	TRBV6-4	ASSDSDNTGELF
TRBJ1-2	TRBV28	ASRYSLANYGYT
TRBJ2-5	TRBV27	ASSVGAHQETQY
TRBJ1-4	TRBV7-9	ASSFQTNEKLF
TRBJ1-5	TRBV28	ASSQTGTNQPQH
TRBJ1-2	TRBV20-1	SASSYWGSEGYT
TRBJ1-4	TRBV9	ASSGDHNEKLF
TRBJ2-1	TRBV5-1	ASSLEQRARSNEQF
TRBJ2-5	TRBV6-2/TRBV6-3	ASTPGPPQETQY
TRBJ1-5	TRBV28	ASSLWAGNQPQH
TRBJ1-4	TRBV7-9	ASSLGQGNEKLF
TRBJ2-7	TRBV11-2	ASSLVYVGGLAGPYEQY
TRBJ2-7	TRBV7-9	ASSGQGGYEQY
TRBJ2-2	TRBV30	AWRGAGTHTGELF
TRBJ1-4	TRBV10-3	AISESERGNEKLF
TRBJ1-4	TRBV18	ASSPRTGAVGVGEKLF
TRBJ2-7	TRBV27	ASRGAGGFYEQY
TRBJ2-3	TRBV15	ATSKGTTDTQY
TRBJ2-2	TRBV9	ASSDRDPPRDTGELF
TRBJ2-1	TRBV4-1	ASSQGRGRERYNEQF
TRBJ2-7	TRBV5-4	ASSLGGAAPYEQY
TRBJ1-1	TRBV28	ASSPIRGTEAF
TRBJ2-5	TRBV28	ASSLSGKETQY
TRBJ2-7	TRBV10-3	AVAGDGDYEQY
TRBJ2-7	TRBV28	ASSLGGGPSYEQY
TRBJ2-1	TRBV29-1	SVRLAGAYNEQF
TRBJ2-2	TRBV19	ASNFDRENTGELF
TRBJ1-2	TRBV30	AWDSRRGLAGGYT
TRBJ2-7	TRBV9	ASSADIPDSYEQY
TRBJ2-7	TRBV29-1	SGIGTGLSYEQY
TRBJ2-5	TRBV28	ASRTGARGETQY
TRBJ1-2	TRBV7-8	ASSLERFRAKNGYT
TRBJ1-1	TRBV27	ASREQGSEAF
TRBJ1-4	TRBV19	ASSATGAVHEKLF
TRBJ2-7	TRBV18	ASSPGSSYEQY
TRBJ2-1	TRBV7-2	ASSLGRLQYHNEQF
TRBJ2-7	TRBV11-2	ASGRGYEQY
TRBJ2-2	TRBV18	ASSQGPGAVGTGELF
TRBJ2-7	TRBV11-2	ASSSIRGREAYEQY
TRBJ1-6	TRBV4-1	ASSPRTGGGYSPLH
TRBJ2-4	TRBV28	ASSPPDRGGNIQY
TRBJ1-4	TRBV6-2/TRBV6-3	ASSYTQGANNEKLF
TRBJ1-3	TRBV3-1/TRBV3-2	ASSLTQYSAGNTIY
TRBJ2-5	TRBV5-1	ASSLEVRGRGLAGDETQY
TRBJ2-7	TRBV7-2	ASSSPGIKYEQY
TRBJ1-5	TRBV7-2	ASSLARLSNQPQH